These 7 T cell receptor beta chains came from one sample sequenced in a study of tumor and adjacent non-tumor tissue in lung cancer. This sample's RNA came from whole unsorted tissue. The library came from three nested PCR rounds adapted from ARM-PCR protocols. TCRdb ran MiXCR on the multiplex PCR reads and lists one entry per CDR3 protein. The sample lists roughly 140,000 distinct CDR3 sequences, around 66% seen once, with 18% in the top ten. The sample consisted of lung tumor tissue. Source of these receptors: a man aged 55-75 years with small cell lung cancer.

The chain uses TRBV20-1 and TRBJ2-7, with 8 bases fitting TRBD2. The CDR3 has 14 amino acids. Per the germline V gene, CDR1 is DFQATT and CDR2 is SNEGSKA (reference sequence). The CDR3, as DNA: TGCAATGCTAGAGGGCTAGCGGGCTCCTACGAGCAGTACGTC. Translated, it gives CNARGLAGSYEQYV.

This chain connects TRBV11-3 to TRBJ2-6; D is unresolved. The CDR3 totals 15 residues. Germline V gives CDR1 SGHNT, CDR2 YENEEA. V lost 6 bases and J 3 bases, leaving 12 bases between the germline ends. DNA for the CDR3: TGTGCCAGCAGTTTTTCTGGGGATGGGGCCAACGTCCTGACTTTC. This sequence encodes CASSFSGDGANVLTF.

Concerning this clonotype: Its ends do not fully match the called genes, so a read error is possible. J is TRBJ2-5 and V is TRBV4-1, with 10 bases matching TRBD1. This CDR3 region has 15 residues. The germline V gene encodes CDR1 MGHRA and CDR2 YSYEKL. In DNA, the CDR3 is TGCGCCAGCAGCCTATCGTGGGACAGGGGAAAGACCCAGCATTTC. It is translated as CASSLSWDRGKTQHF.

This clonotype was detected many times. The gene calls are TRBV11-3 and TRBJ2-7; D is unclear. The germline gives CDR1 SGHNT, CDR2 YENEEA. Trimming took off 3 bases at V and 2 bases at J, with 11 bases between the two ends. The CDR3 has 14 amino acids. The CDR3 loop reads CASSLTDGAYEQYF. The CDR3 bases are TGTGCCAGCAGCTTGACCGACGGTGCCTACGAGCAGTACTTC.

Concerning this clonotype: Compared with germline, one end of the junction differs, possibly owing to a read error. The chain links TRBV4-2 to TRBJ2-1, with 13 positions matching TRBD2. The germline CDR1 and CDR2 sequences are LGHNA and YNFKEQ. The CDR3 is made up of 23 amino acids. The CDR3 protein is CARSPLKGLAGTYGLRGNNEQFF. CDR3 DNA: TGTGCCAGAAGCCCCCTCAAGGGACTAGCGGGAACTTACGGGCTCAGGGGAAACAATGAGCAGTTCTTC.

A remark on this clonotype: The conserved final phenylalanine or tryptophan is absent from the CDR3, which likely points to a read error. Because the CDR3's place on the DNA is in doubt, the DNA is left out and the CDR3 is given as listed by TCRdb. The gene calls are TRBV11-2 and TRBJ2-6; the D call in the table, TRBD1, was not verified against the DNA. Per the germline V gene, CDR1 is SGHAT and CDR2 is FQNNGV. Inclusive of both ends, the CDR3 amounts to 17 amino acids. CDR3 protein: CASSLDWDISGVNVLTL.

Notes on this clonotype: Relative to the germline gene, one junction end is altered; a read error may explain this. The V call is TRBV4-2, the J call TRBJ2-1, with D possibly being TRBD2 (5 bases). Germline V gene lookup returns CDR1 LGHNA and CDR2 YNFKEQ. The CDR3 has 17 amino acids. CDR3 in DNA: TGCGCCAGCAGCCAAAATAGCCAGTGGGAGTCCAACAATGAGCAGTTCTTC. This gives the protein CASSQNSQWESNNEQFF.